This T cell receptor (beta chain) was profiled in a study of T cells after yellow fever vaccination. Study-wide results and limits: In post-booster samples, most primary-vaccination clones reappeared (about 95% CD4, roughly 90% CD8).

Regarding this clonotype: Antigen unknown.

The CDR3 consists of 12 residues. Germline V gene data show CDR1 as SGDLS and CDR2 as YYNGEE. Trimming shortened V by 4 bases and J by 5 bases, and 9 bases separated the two germline ends. TCR cDNA, made by 5'RACE template switching, carried an added universal primer site and UMIs. TCRdb reprocessed the 5' RACE reads via MiXCR and lists one record per CDR3 protein. The top ten hold roughly 25% of the sample, which has 250,000 to 400,000 distinct CDR3 sequences, 4.1% seen once. This receptor was taken from a man between 18 and 29 years old who received the YFV17D yellow fever vaccine. Sequencing used PBMCs, obtained 5 days after the yellow fever booster vaccination. The V call is TRBV9, the J call TRBJ1-1; no reliable D call. CDR3 nucleotides: TGTGCCAGCAGCCGCGGTTGGACTGAAGCTTTCTTT. This encodes CASSRGWTEAFF.